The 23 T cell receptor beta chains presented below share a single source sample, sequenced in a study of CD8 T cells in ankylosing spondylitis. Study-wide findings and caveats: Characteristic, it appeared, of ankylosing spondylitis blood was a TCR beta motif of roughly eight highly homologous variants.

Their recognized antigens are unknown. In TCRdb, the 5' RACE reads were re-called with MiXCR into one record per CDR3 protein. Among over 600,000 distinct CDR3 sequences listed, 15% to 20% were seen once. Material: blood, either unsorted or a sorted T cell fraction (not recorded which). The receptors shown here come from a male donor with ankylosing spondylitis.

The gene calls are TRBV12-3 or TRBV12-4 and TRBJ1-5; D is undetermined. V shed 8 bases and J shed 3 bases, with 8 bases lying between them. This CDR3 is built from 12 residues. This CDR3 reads CASALPNQPQHF. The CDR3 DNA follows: TGTGCCAGCGCCCTTCCCAATCAGCCCCAGCATTTT.

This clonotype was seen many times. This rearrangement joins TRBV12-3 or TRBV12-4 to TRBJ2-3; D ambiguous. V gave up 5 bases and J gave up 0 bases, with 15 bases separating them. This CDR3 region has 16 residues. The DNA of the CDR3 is TGTGCCAGCAGTCCTCGCAGAATTTCTAGCACAGATACGCAGTATTTT. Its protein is CASSPRRISSTDTQYF.

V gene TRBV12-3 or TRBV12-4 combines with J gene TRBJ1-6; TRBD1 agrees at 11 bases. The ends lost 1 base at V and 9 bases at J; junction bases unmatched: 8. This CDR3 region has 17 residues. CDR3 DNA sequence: TGTGCCAGCAGTTTAGACGGACAGGGGGCTCCAGGTTCACCCCTCCACTTT. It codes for CASSLDGQGAPGSPLHF.

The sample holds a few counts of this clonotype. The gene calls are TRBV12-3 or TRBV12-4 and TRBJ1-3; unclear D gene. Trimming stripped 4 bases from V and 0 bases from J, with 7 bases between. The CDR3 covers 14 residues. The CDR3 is CASSWSNSGNTIYF. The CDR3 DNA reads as TGTGCCAGCAGTTGGAGTAACTCTGGAAACACCATATATTTT.

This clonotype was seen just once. CDR3 DNA: TGCGCCAGCAGCACCGACAGGGAGGCGACTGAAGCTTTCTTT. The encoded protein is CASSTDREATEAFF. The rearrangement links TRBV5-1 to TRBJ1-1; 7 nucleotides match TRBD1. V shed 4 bases and J 5 bases; nucleotides not matched to a gene: 8. The V gene's germline CDR1 is SGHRS and CDR2 YFSETQ. The CDR3 runs 14 residues.

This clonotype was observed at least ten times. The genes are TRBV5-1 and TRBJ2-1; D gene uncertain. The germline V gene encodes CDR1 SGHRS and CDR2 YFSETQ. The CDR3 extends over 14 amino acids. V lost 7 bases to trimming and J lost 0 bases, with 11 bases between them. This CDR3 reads CASHPRSSYNEQFF. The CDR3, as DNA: TGCGCCAGCCACCCTAGGAGCTCCTACAATGAGCAGTTCTTC.

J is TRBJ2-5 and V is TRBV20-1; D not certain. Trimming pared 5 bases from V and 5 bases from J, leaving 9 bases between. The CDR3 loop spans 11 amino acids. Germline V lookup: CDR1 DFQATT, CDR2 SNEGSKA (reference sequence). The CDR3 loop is CSASTSETQYF. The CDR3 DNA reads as TGCAGTGCTTCTACCTCGGAGACCCAGTACTTC.

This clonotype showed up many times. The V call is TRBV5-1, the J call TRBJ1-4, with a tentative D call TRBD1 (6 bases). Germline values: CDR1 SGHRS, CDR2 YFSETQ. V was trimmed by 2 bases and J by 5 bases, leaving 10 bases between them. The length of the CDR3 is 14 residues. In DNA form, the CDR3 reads TGCGCCAGCAGCTTTGGGGACAAAAATGAAAAACTGTTTTTT. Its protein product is CASSFGDKNEKLFF.

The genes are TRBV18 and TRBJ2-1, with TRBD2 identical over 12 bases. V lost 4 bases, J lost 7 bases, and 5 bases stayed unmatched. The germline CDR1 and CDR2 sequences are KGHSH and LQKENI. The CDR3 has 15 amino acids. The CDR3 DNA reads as TGTGCCAGCTCACTAACTAGCGGGAGGACTAATGAGCAGTTCTTC. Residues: CASSLTSGRTNEQFF. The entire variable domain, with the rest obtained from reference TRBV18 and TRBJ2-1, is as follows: NAGVMQNPRHLVRRRGQEARLRCSPMKGHSHVYWYRQLPEEGLKFMVYLQKENIIDESGMPKERFSAEFPKEGPSILRIQQVVRGDSAAYFCASSLTSGRTNEQFFGPGTRLTVL.

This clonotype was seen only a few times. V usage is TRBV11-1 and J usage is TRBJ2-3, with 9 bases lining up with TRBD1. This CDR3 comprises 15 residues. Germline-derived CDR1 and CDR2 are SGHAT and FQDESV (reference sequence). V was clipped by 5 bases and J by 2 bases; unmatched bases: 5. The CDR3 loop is CASSRTGALTDTQYF. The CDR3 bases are TGTGCCAGCAGCCGGACAGGGGCCCTCACAGATACGCAGTATTTT. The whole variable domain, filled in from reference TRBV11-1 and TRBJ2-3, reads EAEVAQSPRYKITEKSQAVAFWCDPISGHATLYWYRQILGQGPELLVQFQDESVVDDSQLPKDRFSAERLKGVDSTLKIQPAELGDSAMYLCASSRTGALTDTQYFGPGTRLTVL.

In DNA, the CDR3 is TGTGCCAGCAGCCCTCGTTCTGAGCAGTTCTTC. It translates to CASSPRSEQFF. The genes are TRBV7-2 and TRBJ2-1; D is unclear. Germline loops: CDR1 SGHTA, CDR2 FQGNSA. This CDR3 spans 11 amino acids. V gave up 5 bases and J gave up 9 bases, with 8 bases separating them.

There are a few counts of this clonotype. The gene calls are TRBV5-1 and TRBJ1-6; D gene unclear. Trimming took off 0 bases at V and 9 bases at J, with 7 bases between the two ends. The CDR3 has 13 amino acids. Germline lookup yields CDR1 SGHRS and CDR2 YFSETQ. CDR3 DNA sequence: TGCGCCAGCAGCTTGGATGGGATTTCACCCCTCCACTTT. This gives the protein CASSLDGISPLHF.

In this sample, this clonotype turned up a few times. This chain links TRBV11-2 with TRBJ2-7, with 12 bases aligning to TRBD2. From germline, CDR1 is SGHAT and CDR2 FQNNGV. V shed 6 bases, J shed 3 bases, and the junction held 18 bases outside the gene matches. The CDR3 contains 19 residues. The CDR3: CASRKSTTSGRYINYEQYF. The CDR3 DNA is TGTGCCAGCAGGAAATCGACGACTAGCGGGAGATACATTAACTACGAGCAGTACTTC.

DNA for the CDR3: TGTGCCAGCAGCTTTGACAGATGGGAAGCTTTCTTT. Residues: CASSFDRWEAFF. The V call is TRBV7-9, the J call TRBJ1-1, with a weak D call TRBD1 (5 bases). With 3 bases removed from V and 8 bases from J, the gap between germline ends came to 10 bases. CDR1 SEHNR and CDR2 FQNEAQ come from the germline V gene (reference sequence). The CDR3 has 12 residues.

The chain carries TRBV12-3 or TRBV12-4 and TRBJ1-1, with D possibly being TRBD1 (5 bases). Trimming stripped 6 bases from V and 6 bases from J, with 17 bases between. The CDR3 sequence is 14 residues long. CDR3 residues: CASSPGGMGAEAFF. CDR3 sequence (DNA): TGTGCCAGCAGCCCGGGGGGAATGGGTGCTGAAGCTTTCTTT.

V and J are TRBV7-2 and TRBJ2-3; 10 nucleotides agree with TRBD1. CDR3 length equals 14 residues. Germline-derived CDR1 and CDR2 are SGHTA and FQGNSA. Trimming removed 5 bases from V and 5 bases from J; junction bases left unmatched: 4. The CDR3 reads CASSPGQGLDTQYF. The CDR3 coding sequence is TGTGCCAGCAGCCCGGGACAGGGGTTAGATACGCAGTATTTT.

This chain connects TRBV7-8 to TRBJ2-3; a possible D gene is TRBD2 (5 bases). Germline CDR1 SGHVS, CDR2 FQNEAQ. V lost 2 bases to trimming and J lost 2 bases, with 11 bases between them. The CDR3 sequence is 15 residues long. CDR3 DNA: TGTGCCAGCAGCTTACGCGGGCGTGACACAGATACGCAGTATTTT. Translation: CASSLRGRDTDTQYF.

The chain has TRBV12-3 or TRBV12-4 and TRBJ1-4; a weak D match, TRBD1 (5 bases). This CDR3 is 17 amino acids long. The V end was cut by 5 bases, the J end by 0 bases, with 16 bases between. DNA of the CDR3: TGTGCCAGCAGTCCTACCTTGGACATAGCAACTAATGAAAAACTGTTTTTT. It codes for CASSPTLDIATNEKLFF.

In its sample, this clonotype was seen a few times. The CDR3 is CASSQGTQSYNEQFF. The CDR3 DNA sequence: TGCGCCAGCAGCCAAGGGACCCAGTCCTACAATGAGCAGTTCTTC. This rearrangement joins TRBV5-1 to TRBJ2-1; the D gene could be TRBD1 or TRBD2 (5 bases each). CDR3 length equals 15 residues. The germline V and J ends were trimmed by 4 bases and 1 base, with 12 bases remaining between them. Germline CDR1 SGHRS, CDR2 YFSETQ.

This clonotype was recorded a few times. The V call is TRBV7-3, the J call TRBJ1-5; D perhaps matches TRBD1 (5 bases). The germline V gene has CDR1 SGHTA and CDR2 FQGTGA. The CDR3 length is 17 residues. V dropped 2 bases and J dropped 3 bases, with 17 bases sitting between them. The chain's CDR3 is CASSLRLTGQYNQPQHF. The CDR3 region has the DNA TGTGCCAGCAGCTTACGGTTAACAGGTCAATACAATCAGCCCCAGCATTTT.

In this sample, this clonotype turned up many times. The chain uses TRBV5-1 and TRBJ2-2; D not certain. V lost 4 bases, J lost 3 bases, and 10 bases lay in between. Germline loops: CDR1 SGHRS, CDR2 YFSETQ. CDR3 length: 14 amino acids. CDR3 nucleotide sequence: TGCGCCAGCAGCCTGGAGATAGACACCGGGGAGCTGTTTTTT. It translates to CASSLEIDTGELFF.

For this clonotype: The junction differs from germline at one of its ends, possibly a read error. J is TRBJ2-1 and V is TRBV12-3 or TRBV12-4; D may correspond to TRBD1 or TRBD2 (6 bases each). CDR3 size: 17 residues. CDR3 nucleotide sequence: TGTGCCAGCAGTTTGGGGGGCCTATTCAGCTCCTGCAATGAGCAGTTCTTC. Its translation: CASSLGGLFSSCNEQFF.

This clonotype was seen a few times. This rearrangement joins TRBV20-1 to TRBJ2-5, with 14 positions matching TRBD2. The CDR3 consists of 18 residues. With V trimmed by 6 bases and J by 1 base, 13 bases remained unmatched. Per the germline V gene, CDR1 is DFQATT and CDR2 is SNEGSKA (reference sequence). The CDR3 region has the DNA TGCAGTGCCCGGGACATTACGACTAGCGGGAGGGCCCAAGAGACCCAGTACTTC. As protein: CSARDITTSGRAQETQYF.